Reported below is one TCR beta chain. The antigen is not known. TCRdb reprocessed the reads via MiXCR and lists one record per CDR3 protein. The sample includes about 830,000 distinct CDR3 sequences, about 31% seen only once; the top ten take roughly an eighth. The sample is drawn from a study of T cell repertoires in cytomegalovirus infection. Overall study context: Based on public TCR beta signatures, there were indications of CMV infection and of a matching HLA type. Study observations and caveats: Summed frequency of public TCR beta families distinguished CMV carriers with the relevant HLA. It was HLA-C-restricted CMV-specific TCR beta clonotypes that dominated the response ex vivo.

The CDR3 sequence is 15 residues long. CDR1 and CDR2 (germline): MNHNY, SVGAGI (reference sequence). The V gene end was trimmed by 5 bases and the J gene end by 8 bases; junction bases not matched to a gene: 12. J is TRBJ1-2 and V is TRBV6-6; TRBD1 matches at 9 bases. The material sequenced was cultured CD8+ T cells from PBMCs, taken from culture after CMV antigen stimulation. This TCR was sampled from a human donor in good health (CMV status not recorded). Some clones in this sample may be carry-over from other donors' samples. The chain's CDR3 is CASSTRDREPGGYTF. CDR3 DNA sequence: TGTGCCAGCAGTACCCGGGACAGGGAACCGGGGGGCTACACCTTC.